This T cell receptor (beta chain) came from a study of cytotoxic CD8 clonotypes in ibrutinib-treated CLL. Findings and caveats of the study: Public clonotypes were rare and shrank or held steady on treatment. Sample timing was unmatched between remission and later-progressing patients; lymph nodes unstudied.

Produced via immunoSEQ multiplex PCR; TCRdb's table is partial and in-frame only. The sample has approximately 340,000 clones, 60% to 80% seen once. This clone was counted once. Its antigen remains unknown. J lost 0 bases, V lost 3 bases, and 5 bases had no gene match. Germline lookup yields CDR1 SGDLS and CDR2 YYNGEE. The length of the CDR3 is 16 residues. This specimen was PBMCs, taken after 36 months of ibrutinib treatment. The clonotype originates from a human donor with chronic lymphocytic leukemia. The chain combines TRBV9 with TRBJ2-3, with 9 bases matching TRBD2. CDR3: CASSGRLAVSTDTQYF. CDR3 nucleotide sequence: TGTGCCAGCAGCGGACGACTAGCGGTCAGCACAGATACGCAGTATTTT.